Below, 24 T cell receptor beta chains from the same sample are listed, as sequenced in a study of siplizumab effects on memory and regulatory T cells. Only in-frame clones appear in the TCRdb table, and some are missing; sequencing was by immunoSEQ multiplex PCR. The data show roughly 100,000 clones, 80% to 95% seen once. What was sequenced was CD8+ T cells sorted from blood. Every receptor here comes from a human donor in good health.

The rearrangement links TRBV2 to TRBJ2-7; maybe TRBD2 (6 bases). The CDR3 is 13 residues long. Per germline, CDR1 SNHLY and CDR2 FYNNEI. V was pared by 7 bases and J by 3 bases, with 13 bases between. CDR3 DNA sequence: TGTGCCAGCATCCGGGGGATTGGCTACGAGCAGTACTTC. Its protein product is CASIRGIGYEQYF.

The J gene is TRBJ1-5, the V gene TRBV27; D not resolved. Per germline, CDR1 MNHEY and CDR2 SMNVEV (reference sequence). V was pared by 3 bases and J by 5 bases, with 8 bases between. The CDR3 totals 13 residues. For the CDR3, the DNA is TGTGCCAGCAGTTTGGCGGGGTATCAGCCCCAGCATTTT. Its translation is CASSLAGYQPQHF.

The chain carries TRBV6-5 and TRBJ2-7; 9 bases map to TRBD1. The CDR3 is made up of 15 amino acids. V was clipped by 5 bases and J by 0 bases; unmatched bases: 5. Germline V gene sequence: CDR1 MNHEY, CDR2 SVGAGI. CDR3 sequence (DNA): TGTGCCAGCAGTAGGACAGGGGAGGGCTCCTACGAGCAGTACTTC. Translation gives CASSRTGEGSYEQYF.

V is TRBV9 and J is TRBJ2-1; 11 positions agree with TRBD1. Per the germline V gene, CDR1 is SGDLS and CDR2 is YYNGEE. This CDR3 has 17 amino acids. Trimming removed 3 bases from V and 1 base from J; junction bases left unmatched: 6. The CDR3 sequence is CASSASGTGGSYNEQFF. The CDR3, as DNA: TGTGCCAGCAGCGCCTCCGGGACAGGGGGTTCCTACAATGAGCAGTTCTTC.

The CDR3 nucleotides read TGCAGCGTTGAGGTTGCTGGGCTGCCCTACGAGCAGTACTTC. Residues: CSVEVAGLPYEQYF. The chain uses TRBV29-1 and TRBJ2-7; D gene unclear. Germline CDR1 is SQVTM and CDR2 is ANQGSEA. This CDR3 region has 14 residues. Trimming left V 3 bases short and J 2 bases short, with 14 bases between.

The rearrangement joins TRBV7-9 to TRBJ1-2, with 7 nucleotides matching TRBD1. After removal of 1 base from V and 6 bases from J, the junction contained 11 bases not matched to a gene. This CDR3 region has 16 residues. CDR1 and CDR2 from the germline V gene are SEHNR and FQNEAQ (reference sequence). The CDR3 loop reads CASSLVGTDLIHGYTF. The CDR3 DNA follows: TGTGCCAGCAGCTTAGTCGGGACAGATTTGATTCATGGCTACACCTTC.

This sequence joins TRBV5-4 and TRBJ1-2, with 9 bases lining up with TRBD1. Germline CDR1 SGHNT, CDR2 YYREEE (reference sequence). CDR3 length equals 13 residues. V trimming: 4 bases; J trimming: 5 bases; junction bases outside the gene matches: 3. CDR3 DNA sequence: TGTGCCAGCAGCCTCGGGACAGGGTATGGCTACACCTTC. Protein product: CASSLGTGYGYTF.

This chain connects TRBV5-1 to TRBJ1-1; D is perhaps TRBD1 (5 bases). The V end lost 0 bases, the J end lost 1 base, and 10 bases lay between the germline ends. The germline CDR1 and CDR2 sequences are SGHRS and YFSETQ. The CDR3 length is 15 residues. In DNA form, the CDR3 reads TGCGCCAGCAGCTTGGAACCGGGGGAGAACACTGAAGCTTTCTTT. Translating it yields CASSLEPGENTEAFF.

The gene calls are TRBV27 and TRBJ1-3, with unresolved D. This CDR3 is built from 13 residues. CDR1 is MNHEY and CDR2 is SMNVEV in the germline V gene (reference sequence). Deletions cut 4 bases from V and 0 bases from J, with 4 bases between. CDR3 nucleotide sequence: TGTGCCAGCAGTTCATACTCTGGAAACACCATATATTTT. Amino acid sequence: CASSSYSGNTIYF.

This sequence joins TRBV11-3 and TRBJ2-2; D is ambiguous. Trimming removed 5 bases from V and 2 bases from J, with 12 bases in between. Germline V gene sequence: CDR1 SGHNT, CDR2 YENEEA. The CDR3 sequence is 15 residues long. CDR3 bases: TGTGCCAGCAGCCCCCGGAACGGTAACACCGGGGAGCTGTTTTTT. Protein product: CASSPRNGNTGELFF.

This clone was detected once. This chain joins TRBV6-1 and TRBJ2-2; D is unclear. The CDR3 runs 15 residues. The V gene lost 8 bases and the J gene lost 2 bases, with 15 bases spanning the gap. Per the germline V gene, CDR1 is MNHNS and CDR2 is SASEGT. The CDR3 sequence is CASGPYPGNTGELFF. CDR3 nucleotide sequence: TGTGCCAGCGGACCCTACCCGGGCAACACCGGGGAGCTGTTTTTT.

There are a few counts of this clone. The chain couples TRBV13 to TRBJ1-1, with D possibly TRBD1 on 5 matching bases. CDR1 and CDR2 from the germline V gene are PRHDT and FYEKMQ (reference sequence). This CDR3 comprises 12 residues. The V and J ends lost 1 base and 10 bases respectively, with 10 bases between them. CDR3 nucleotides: TGTGCCAGCAGCTTAGTGACCGGGGGAGCTTTCTTT. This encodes CASSLVTGGAFF.

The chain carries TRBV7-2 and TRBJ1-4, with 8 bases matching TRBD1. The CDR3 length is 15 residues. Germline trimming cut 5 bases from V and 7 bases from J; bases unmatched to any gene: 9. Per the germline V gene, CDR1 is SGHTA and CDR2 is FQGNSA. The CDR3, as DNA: TGTGCCAGCAGCCCGAAAGTAACAGGGGGTGAAAAACTGTTTTTT. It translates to CASSPKVTGGEKLFF. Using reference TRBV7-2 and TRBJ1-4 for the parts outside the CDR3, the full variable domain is GAGVSQSPSNKVTEKGKDVELRCDPISGHTALYWYRQSLGQGLEFLIYFQGNSAPDKSGLPSDRFSAERTGGSVSTLTIQRTQQEDSAVYLCASSPKVTGGEKLFFGSGTQLSVL.

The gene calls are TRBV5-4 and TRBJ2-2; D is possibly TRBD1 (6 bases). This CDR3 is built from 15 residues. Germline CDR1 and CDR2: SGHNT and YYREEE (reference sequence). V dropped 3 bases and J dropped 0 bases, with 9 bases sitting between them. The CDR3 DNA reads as TGTGCCAGCAGCTGGGACATCGCGAACACCGGGGAGCTGTTTTTT. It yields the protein CASSWDIANTGELFF.

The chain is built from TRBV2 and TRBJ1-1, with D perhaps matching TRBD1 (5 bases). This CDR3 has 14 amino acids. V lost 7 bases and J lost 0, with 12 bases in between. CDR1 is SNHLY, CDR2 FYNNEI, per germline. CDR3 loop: CASKAGFMNTEAFF. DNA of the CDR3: TGTGCCAGCAAGGCAGGGTTCATGAACACTGAAGCTTTCTTT.

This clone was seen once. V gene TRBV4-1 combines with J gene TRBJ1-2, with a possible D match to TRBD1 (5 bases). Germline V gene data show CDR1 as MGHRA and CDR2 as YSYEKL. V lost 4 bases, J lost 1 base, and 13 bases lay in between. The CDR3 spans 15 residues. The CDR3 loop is CASSPTAQDNYGYTF. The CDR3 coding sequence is TGCGCCAGCAGCCCGACAGCTCAAGATAACTATGGCTACACCTTC.

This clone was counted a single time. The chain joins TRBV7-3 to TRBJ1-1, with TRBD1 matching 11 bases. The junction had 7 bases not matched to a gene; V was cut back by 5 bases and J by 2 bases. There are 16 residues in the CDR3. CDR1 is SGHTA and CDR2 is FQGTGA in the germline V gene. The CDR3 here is CASSPGQGAYNTEAFF. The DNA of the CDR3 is TGTGCCAGCAGCCCAGGACAGGGGGCATACAACACTGAAGCTTTCTTT.

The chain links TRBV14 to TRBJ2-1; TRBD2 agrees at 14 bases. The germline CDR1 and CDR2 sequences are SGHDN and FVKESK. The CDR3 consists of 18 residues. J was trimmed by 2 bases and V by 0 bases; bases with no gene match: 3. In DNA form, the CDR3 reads TGTGCCAGCAGCCAAGAAGCGGGACTAGCGGGAGCCTACAATGAGCAGTTCTTC. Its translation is CASSQEAGLAGAYNEQFF. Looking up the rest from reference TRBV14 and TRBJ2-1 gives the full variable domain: EAGVTQFPSHSVIEKGQTVTLRCDPISGHDNLYWYRRVMGKEIKFLLHFVKESKQDESGMPNNRFLAERTGGTYSTLKVQPAELEDSGVYFCASSQEAGLAGAYNEQFFGPGTRLTVL.

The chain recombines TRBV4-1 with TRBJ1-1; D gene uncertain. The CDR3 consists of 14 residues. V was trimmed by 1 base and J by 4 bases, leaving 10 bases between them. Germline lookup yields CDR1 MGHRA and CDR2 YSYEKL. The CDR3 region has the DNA TGCGCCAGCAGCCAAGGGATCAGAGGCACTGAAGCTTTCTTT. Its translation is CASSQGIRGTEAFF.

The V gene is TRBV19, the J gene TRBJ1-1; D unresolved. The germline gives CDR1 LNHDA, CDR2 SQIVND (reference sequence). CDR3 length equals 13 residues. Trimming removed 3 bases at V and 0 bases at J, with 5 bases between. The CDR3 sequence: CASSIAMNTEAFF. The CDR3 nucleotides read TGTGCCAGTAGTATCGCCATGAACACTGAAGCTTTCTTT. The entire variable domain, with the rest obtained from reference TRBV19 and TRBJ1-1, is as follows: DGGITQSPKYLFRKEGQNVTLSCEQNLNHDAMYWYRQDPGQGLRLIYYSQIVNDFQKGDIAEGYSVSREKKESFPLTVTSAQKNPTAFYLCASSIAMNTEAFFGQGTRLTVV.

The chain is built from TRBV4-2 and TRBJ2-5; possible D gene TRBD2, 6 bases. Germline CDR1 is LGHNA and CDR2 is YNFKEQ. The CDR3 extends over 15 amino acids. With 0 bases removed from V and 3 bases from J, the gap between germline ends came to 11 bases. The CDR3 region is CASSQDGTGEETQYF. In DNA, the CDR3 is TGTGCCAGCAGCCAAGATGGAACGGGAGAAGAGACCCAGTACTTC.

CDR3 in DNA: TGTGCCAGTAGTATAGTACGGGCCGCCCATGGCTACACCTTC. Protein product: CASSIVRAAHGYTF. The V call is TRBV19, the J call TRBJ1-2; D gene unclear. The V gene lost 1 base and the J gene lost 6 bases, with 12 bases spanning the gap. Germline loops: CDR1 LNHDA, CDR2 SQIVND (reference sequence). This CDR3 region has 14 residues.

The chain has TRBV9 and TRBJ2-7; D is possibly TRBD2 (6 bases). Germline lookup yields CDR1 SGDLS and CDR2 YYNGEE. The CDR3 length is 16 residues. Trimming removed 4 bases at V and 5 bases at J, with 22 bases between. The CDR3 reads CASSPVGGRSYHEQYF. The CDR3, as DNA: TGTGCCAGCAGCCCAGTGGGGGGACGCTCCTACCACGAGCAGTACTTC.

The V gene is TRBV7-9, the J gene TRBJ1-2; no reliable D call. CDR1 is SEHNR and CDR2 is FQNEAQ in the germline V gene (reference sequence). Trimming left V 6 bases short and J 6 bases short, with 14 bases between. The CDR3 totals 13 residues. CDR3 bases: TGTGCCAGCAGTCCAGCGAACGGGCATGGCTACACCTTC. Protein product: CASSPANGHGYTF.